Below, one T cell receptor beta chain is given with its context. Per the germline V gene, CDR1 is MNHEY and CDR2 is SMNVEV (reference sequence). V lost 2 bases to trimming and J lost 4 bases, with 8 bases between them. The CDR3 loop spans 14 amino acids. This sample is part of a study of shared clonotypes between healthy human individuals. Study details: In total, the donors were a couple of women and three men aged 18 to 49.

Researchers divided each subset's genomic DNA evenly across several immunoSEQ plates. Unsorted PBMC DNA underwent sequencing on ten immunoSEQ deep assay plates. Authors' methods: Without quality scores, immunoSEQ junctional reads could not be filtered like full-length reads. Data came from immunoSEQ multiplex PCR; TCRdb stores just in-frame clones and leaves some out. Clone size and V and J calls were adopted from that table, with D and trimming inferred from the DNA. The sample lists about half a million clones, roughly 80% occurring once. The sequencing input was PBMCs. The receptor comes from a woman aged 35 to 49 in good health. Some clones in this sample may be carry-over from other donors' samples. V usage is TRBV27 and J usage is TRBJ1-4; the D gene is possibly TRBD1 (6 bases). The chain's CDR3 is CASSLGQFNEKLFF. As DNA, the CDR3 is TGTGCCAGCAGTTTAGGACAGTTTAATGAAAAACTGTTTTTT.